The present TCR beta chain was sequenced within a study of OX40 agonist ivuxolimab in advanced cancers. Study summary: Patient treatment consisted of intravenous ivuxolimab administration every 2 weeks at 0.01 to 10 mg/kg. Subjects had a mean age of about 65 years, with a range of 23 to 79; more than 75% were male.

Per germline, CDR1 SGHAT and CDR2 FQNNGV. V shed 5 bases and J 5 bases; nucleotides not matched to a gene: 7. CDR3 size: 14 residues. The repertoire was sequenced with immunoSEQ multiplex PCR; TCRdb's copy has only in-frame clones and lacks some. This table has 100,000 to 150,000 clones, 90% appearing once. Study-level results: The study found that CD8+ T cells averaged more expanded clones than CD4+.

In the case of this clone: Its antigen is still unknown.

The V and J genes are TRBV11-2 and TRBJ1-2, with 8 positions matching TRBD1. The material sequenced was CD4+ or CD8+ T cells sorted from blood, taken in a trial of the OX40 agonist ivuxolimab. This TCR derives from an adult with an advanced solid tumor such as melanoma, head and neck, liver or kidney cancer. This CDR3 reads CASSRGQGGYGYTF. In nucleotides, the CDR3 is TGTGCCAGCAGCCGAGGACAGGGCGGATATGGCTACACCTTC. The whole variable domain, remainder taken from reference TRBV11-2 and TRBJ1-2, is EAGVAQSPRYKIIEKRQSVAFWCNPISGHATLYWYQQILGQGPKLLIQFQNNGVVDDSQLPKDRFSAERLKGVDSTLKIQPAKLEDSAVYLCASSRGQGGYGYTFGSGTRLTVV.